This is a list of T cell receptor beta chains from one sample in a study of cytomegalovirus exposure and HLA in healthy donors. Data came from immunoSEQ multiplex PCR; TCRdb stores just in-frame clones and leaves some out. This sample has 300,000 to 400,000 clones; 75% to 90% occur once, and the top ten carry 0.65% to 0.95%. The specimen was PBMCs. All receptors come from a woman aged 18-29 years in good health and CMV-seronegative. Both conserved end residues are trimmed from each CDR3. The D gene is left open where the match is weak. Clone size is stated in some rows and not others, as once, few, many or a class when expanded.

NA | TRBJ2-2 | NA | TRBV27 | ASSLPATGTGELF
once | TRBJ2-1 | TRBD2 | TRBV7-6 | ASSLGQREIRNEQF
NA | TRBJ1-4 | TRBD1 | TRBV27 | ASSPETGGIEKLF
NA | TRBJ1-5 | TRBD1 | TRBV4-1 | ASSQGQGFNQPQH
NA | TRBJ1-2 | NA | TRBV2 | ARDPGQQTGYT
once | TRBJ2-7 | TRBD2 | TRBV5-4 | ASSYVAGKAGSYEQY
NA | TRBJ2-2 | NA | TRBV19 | ASSIVSVLLNTGELF
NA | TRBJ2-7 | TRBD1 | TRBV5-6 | ASSLSYRGPYEQY
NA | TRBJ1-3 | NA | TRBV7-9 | ASSPPTGSSGNTIY
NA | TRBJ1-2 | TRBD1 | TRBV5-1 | ASSLGIVTGGGGYT
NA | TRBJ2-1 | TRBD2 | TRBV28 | ASRTAGGNYNEQF
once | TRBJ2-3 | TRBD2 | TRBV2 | ASSDYRMSGGPDTQY
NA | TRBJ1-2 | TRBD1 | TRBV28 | ASSPRGRGGYT
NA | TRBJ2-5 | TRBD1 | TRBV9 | ASSVGDRAGGETQY
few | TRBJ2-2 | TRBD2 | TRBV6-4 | ASKGRDPTGELF
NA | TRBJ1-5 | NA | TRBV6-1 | ASSETGQDNQPQH
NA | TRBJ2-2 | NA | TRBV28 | ASPDVTGELF
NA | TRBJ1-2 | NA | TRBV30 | AWNAGQGGGYT
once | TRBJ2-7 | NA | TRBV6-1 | ATSLGGLYSYEQY
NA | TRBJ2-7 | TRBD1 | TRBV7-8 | ASSFYGTESSYEQY
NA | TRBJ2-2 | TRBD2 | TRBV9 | ASSVDKLAGVSGELF
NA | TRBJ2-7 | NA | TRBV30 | ACRDFSSYEQY
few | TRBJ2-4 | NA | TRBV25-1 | ASSEPSLAKNIQY
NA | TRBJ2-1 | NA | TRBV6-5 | ASSYSGTPYNEQF
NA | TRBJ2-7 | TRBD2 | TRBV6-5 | ASSPGLAGHEQY
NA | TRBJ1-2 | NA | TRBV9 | ASSVDSTNYGYT
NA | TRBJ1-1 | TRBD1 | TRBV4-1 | ASSLGTGAITEAF
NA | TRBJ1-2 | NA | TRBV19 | ASSIVSSYGYT
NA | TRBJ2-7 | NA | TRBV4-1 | ASSQALRNYLSYEQY
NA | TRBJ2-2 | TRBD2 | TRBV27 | ASGGLAGVGGELF
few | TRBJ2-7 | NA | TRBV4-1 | ASSQVDFSYEQY
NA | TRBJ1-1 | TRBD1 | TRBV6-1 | ASRLLTGGSKPF
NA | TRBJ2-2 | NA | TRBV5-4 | ASSLSWASRTGELF
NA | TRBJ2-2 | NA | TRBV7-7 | ASSFGIGEAGELF
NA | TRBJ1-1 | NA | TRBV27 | ASSVTGSTEAF
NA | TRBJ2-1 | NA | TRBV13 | ASSLVRGWTYNEQF
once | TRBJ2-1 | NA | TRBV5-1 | ASSPGRGDEQF
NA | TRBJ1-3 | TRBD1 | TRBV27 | ASSPTGVGNTIY
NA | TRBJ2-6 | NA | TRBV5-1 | ASSPPGSGANVLT
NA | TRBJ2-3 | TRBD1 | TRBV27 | ASSAGGRGTDTQY
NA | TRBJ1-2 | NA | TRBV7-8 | ASKPIGTSGYT
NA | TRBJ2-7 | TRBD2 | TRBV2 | ASTTTASGRAYEQY
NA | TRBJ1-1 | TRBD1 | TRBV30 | AWQGAWGNTEAF